This TCR beta chain was documented in a study of T cells in Graves' hyperthyroidism and ophthalmopathy (dated by TCRdb to the late 2010s). The study in broad terms: Peripheral blood was collected at initial diagnosis, before any treatment. A discovery cohort of about 95 patients, approximately 44 with Graves' ophthalmopathy and under 60 with stable Graves' hyperthyroidism, was used to find distinguishing TCR V-J signatures. Whether ophthalmopathy could be predicted prospectively was tested in an independent validation cohort made up of 18 to 20 hyperthyroidism patients plus 17 patients who later progressed to ophthalmopathy. For training and testing, the roughly 97 patients in the discovery cohort were randomly divided in a 7:3 ratio. In more than 5 Graves' hyperthyroidism patients, the study also compared T-cell repertoires from thyroid tissue with T-cell repertoires from blood. Following sampling, methimazole starting at 30 mg daily was given to hyperthyroidism patients, and high-dose intravenous methylprednisolone was given to ophthalmopathy patients. The paper describes TCR Vbeta CDR3 sequencing of around 130 peripheral blood samples, made up of roughly 45 ophthalmopathy patients, around 73 hyperthyroidism patients and 17 progressor patients. Broader findings and caveats from the paper: A 13 V-J signature model separated ophthalmopathy from stable hyperthyroidism, with 87.88% sensitivity and around 84% specificity in cross-validation and 80%/75% in testing. In validation, progression to ophthalmopathy was predicted by the model with approximately 67% sensitivity and roughly 72% specificity, a median of 6.5 months before onset. No statistical method was used to set the sample size in advance, and investigators knew the group allocation. Blood samples also contained most of the expanded thyroid clonotypes (frequency above 0.001), which suggests that blood repertoires may reflect thyroid immune responses.

Stable Graves' hyperthyroidism was defined as no progression to ophthalmopathy during 18 months of follow-up. Hyperthyroidism patients were aged 18 to 65 years and newly diagnosed, with disease duration of less than 2 months. Patients with uncontrolled infections, other autoimmune diseases, pregnancy or lactation were excluded. Diagnoses were based on clinical symptoms, serum thyroxine and TRAb, thyroid ultrasound and orbital computed tomography. PBMCs were separated from 8 to 10 ml of fresh peripheral blood using Ficoll-Paque density gradient centrifugation. Total RNA was extracted using Trizol reagent, and RNA quality was assessed on an Agilent 2100 Bioanalyzer. This clonotype was observed a handful of times. Its binding antigen is unknown. The record has no base qualities; no much larger clone is one base away. The CDR3 runs 14 residues from the cysteine to the phenylalanine. Here the CDR3 DNA is all that survives: 42 bases in frame from base 1. Trimming takes 4 bases off V and 6 bases off J; junction bases not matched to a gene: 8. Per the germline V gene, SGHTA is the CDR1 and FQGNSA is the CDR2.

Amplification of TCR beta CDR3 regions was carried out from RNA transcripts. For the first round of RT-PCR on the TCR CDR3, the HTBI primer set was used together with the Qiagen OneStep RT-PCR kit. Libraries were constructed in a second round of multiplex PCR, after which size selection and purification were carried out. Sequencing of the libraries was done on an Illumina HiSeq2000 using paired-end 100 bp reads. The paper's data handling went like this. Raw data were processed with SOAPnuke, discarding reads with adapters, uncalled bases, mean Phred below 15, or no exact constant-primer or identifier match. High-quality paired reads were merged using COPE v1.2.5, and each unique nucleotide sequence was defined as a clonotype. Clonotypes were aligned to IMGT TRBV, TRBD and TRBJ reference segments using MiTCR v1.1. Analysis was restricted to V-J combinations with a frequency above 0.0001, which covered 98% to 99.2% of repertoires. The TCS score was defined as F50 (clonal expansion) divided by E x V (chaos), with BLOSUM62-based TCRdist calculated between CDR3 peptides within each V-J. Welch's t-statistics and random forest reduced 500 to 650 V-J features to 13, which were used in a naive Bayes classifier (R e1071). Thyroid-blood repertoire similarity was quantified with the Morisita-Horn index. In TCRdb, the public reads were trimmed at Q25 with fastp and aligned with MiXCR, with productive beta chains retained. Rows are unified per CDR3 protein, each entry keeping the most common DNA and genes. It is TCRdb's table, rather than the study itself, that gives the V and J calls and clone size. A total of nearly 750,000 distinct CDR3 sequences appear in this sample, approximately 40% of them only once. About a third of the sample lies in the top ten.

This chain is built from TRBV7-2 and TRBJ1-2, and 7 junctional nucleotides match TRBD1. Input material: blood. This sequence was found in a woman between 35 and 50 years old with Graves' hyperthyroidism. The DNA sequence reads TGTGCCAGCAGCTACAGACAGGGTGATGATGGCTACACCTTC. This yields the protein CASSYRQGDDGYTF. Outside the CDR3, residues come from the reference TRBV7-2 and TRBJ1-2 proteins, so the full variable domain is: GAGVSQSPSNKVTEKGKDVELRCDPISGHTALYWYRQSLGQGLEFLIYFQGNSAPDKSGLPSDRFSAERTGGSVSTLTIQRTQQEDSAVYLCASSYRQGDDGYTFGSGTRLTVV.